The clone carrying this TCR beta chain was seen once. The antigen remains undetermined. This sample was taken from a study of cytomegalovirus exposure and HLA in healthy donors. Findings and caveats of the study: Most TCR beta V segments were productive about 87% or about 30% of the time in an earlier analysis.

The PCR made use of 60 Vbeta and 13 Jbeta primers. Original data processing: In a later analysis, of around 85 million unique beta chains, roughly 9.9 million appeared in at least two donors. Profiled with immunoSEQ multiplex PCR; TCRdb holds only in-frame clones, not every one. The V and J calls and clone size were taken over from that table, and D and trimming were inferred from the DNA. This table holds over 65,000 clones, 70% to 85% found once. Germline CDR1 reads SEHNR; CDR2 reads FQNEAQ (reference sequence). J lost 6 bases, V lost 5 bases, and 7 bases had no gene match. CDR3 length equals 15 residues.

The receptor's source is a human donor in good health. J is TRBJ1-1 and V is TRBV7-9; 12 bases fit TRBD1. The source material was PBMCs. CDR3 nucleotides: TGTGCCAGCAGCCATTCGGGACAGGGGGCCCCTGAAGCTTTCTTT. This codes for CASSHSGQGAPEAFF.